Listed below are T cell receptor beta chains from one sample, sequenced in a study of CD8 T cells in ankylosing spondylitis. TCRdb reanalysed the 5' RACE reads using MiXCR and keeps one entry per CDR3 protein. The table has 700,000 to 1,000,000 distinct CDR3 sequences, approximately 10% seen once. Sequencing was performed on blood, either unsorted or a sorted T cell fraction (not recorded which). Receptors originate from a male donor with ankylosing spondylitis. Both conserved end residues are part of each CDR3. The order of the fields is D gene, V gene, clone size, J gene, CDR3 DNA, CDR3 protein. A D gene is named only where the DNA matches it firmly. The size of a clone is reported for some rows only, either as once, few or many, or as a class for expanded clones.

TRBD1	TRBV29-1	many	TRBJ1-1	TGCAGCGTTGTTCCTTCGGGGACAGGGGTACAAGCTTTCTTT	CSVVPSGTGVQAFF
TRBD1	TRBV6-2/TRBV6-3	few	TRBJ2-2	TGTGCCAGCAGCAAGGGACAGTACACCGGGGAGCTGTTTTTT	CASSKGQYTGELFF
-	TRBV7-9	few	TRBJ2-5	TGTGCCAGCAGCCGAGAAAGACAGCAAGAGACCCAGTACTTC	CASSRERQQETQYF
-	TRBV18	few	TRBJ2-3	TGTGCCAGCTCACCACCCTCCCGGGGGTACACAGATACGCAGTATTTT	CASSPPSRGYTDTQYF
TRBD1	TRBV7-9	-	TRBJ2-2	TGTGCCAGCAGCTTAGTTGGACAGGGGGTGGCCGGGGAGCTGTTTTTT	CASSLVGQGVAGELFF
-	TRBV7-2	many	TRBJ1-2	TGTGCCAGCAGCTCCCAGGGTTTTAACTATGGCTACACCTTC	CASSSQGFNYGYTF
-	TRBV24-1	few	TRBJ1-5	TGTGCCACCAGTGGAGGGGCCCATCAGCCCCAGCATTTT	CATSGGAHQPQHF
-	TRBV12-3/TRBV12-4	-	TRBJ1-1	TGTGCCAGCAGTTTTTACGGGGACGCCTCTCCCGAAGCTTTCTTT	CASSFYGDASPEAFF
-	TRBV20-1	-	TRBJ1-2	TGCAGTGCTAGAGAGTGGGGGCAGGACTATGGCTACACCTTC	CSAREWGQDYGYTF
-	TRBV12-3/TRBV12-4	few	TRBJ2-5	-	CASSSLDKETQYF